This is a list of T cell receptor beta chains from one sample in a study of T cell responses to AZD1222 COVID-19 vaccine. Profiling relied on immunoSEQ multiplex PCR, and the TCRdb table lists in-frame clones only, not all of them. The table has about 180,000 clones, 85% to 90% seen once; the top ten hold 6.9%. The source was peripheral blood, collected on day 0 of AZD1222 vaccination. The receptor set was obtained from an adult in good health. CDR3s leave out the opening cysteine and the closing phenylalanine or tryptophan. Each record gives: D gene, V gene, J gene, CDR3 protein. A D gene is named only where the DNA matches it firmly.

-	TRBV7-7	TRBJ2-1	ASSIDGHEQF
-	TRBV4-1	TRBJ1-2	ASSPLGVAEGYT
-	TRBV30	TRBJ1-6	AWTPPDRTYNSPLH
TRBD2	TRBV6-2/TRBV6-3	TRBJ2-2	ASSYDVAGAPTGELF
-	TRBV3-1/TRBV3-2	TRBJ2-2	ASSQGTRGGELF
-	TRBV7-3	TRBJ2-2	ASSPDQVNTGELF
-	TRBV21-1	TRBJ2-1	ASSKGPSRYGLNNEQF
-	TRBV6-5	TRBJ1-2	ASSYPESPYGYT
TRBD1	TRBV3-1/TRBV3-2	TRBJ1-6	ASSQLGQGNSPLH
-	TRBV5-6	TRBJ2-5	ASSLRWIGKTQY
-	TRBV6-2/TRBV6-3	TRBJ2-7	ASSYLLGTLYLSYEQY
-	TRBV5-4	TRBJ1-3	ASSLLGYSGNTIY
TRBD1	TRBV7-2	TRBJ2-2	ASSWDRATGELF
-	TRBV4-3	TRBJ1-6	ASSGGGFDSPLH
-	TRBV7-9	TRBJ2-3	ASSLTDTQY
-	TRBV29-1	TRBJ1-2	SVGQDYGYT
-	TRBV5-1	TRBJ2-5	ASSLSVGLGETQY
-	TRBV27	TRBJ2-5	ASSLNREQTQY
-	TRBV27	TRBJ1-5	ASRPGSTNQPQH
TRBD1	TRBV13	TRBJ1-4	ASSLSMAYRGKGEKLF
-	TRBV5-4	TRBJ2-5	ASSSGGGETQY
TRBD1	TRBV9	TRBJ1-1	ASSADRANTEAF
-	TRBV2	TRBJ2-1	ASSVYEQF
-	TRBV7-2	TRBJ1-3	ASRLRASSGNTIY
-	TRBV19	TRBJ1-4	ASSLTSRDARGGKLF
-	TRBV30	TRBJ1-2	AWTSVGQAYGYT
-	TRBV19	TRBJ2-1	ASSIWRTYNEQF
TRBD1	TRBV5-1	TRBJ2-7	ASSIGPGQEAYEQY
-	TRBV3-1/TRBV3-2	TRBJ2-5	ASSQDLILRQTQY
-	TRBV19	TRBJ1-2	ASSIGGPGYT